The clone carrying this T cell receptor beta chain was picked up a small number of times. Antigen unknown. Time point denoted: cycle 4 day 1 (C4D1), after five to seven weeks of nivolumab. The patients all showed relapse after autologous stem cell transplantation, while their brentuximab vedotin exposure varied. These data originate in a study of PD-1 blockade in classical Hodgkin lymphoma. Study-wide findings and caveats: CD4+ TCR diversity, unlike CD8+, rose significantly by C4D1. Baseline diversity in complete responders resembled that of newly diagnosed patients. Repertoires differed for reasons still undefined, possibly disease activity or prior therapy. Baseline TCR diversity was reportedly lower in newly diagnosed patients than healthy donors.

Sequencing was performed with immunoSEQ multiplex PCR; in TCRdb, only in-frame clones are kept and a portion is missing. The profile covers 50,000 to 65,000 clones, with around nine tenths appearing a single time and roughly 8% taken by the ten largest. V lost 7 bases to trimming and J lost 3 bases, with 13 bases between them. Germline CDR1 reads ENHRY; CDR2 reads SYGVKD. The CDR3 is made up of 13 amino acids. This TCR came from a human donor with classical Hodgkin lymphoma. The chain carries TRBV10-3 and TRBJ2-7; no firm D call. The sequenced sample was peripheral blood mononuclear cells (PBMCs), obtained before the fourth cycle of nivolumab. CDR3 loop: CAITATLNYEQYF. The CDR3 nucleotides read TGTGCCATCACCGCGACCCTCAACTACGAGCAGTACTTC.